The clone carrying this T cell receptor (beta chain) was seen repeatedly, ten times or more. The CDR3 regions of TCR beta were amplified from RNA transcripts. RT-PCR in the first round (using the HTBI primer set) targeted the TCR CDR3. MiXCR, run by TCRdb on the multiplex PCR reads, gives a single entry per CDR3 protein. Of around 450,000 distinct CDR3 sequences listed, around a sixth were seen once; the top ten hold over 7.5%. The sample comes from a study of T cells in Graves' hyperthyroidism and ophthalmopathy. V gave up 6 bases and J gave up 2 bases; unmatched junction bases: 9. Germline lookup yields CDR1 SEHNR and CDR2 FQNEAQ (reference sequence). There are 15 residues in the CDR3. Subjects aged 18 to 65 presented with newly diagnosed hyperthyroidism of less than 2 months' duration. The diagnostic basis comprised clinical symptoms, serum thyroxine and TRAb, thyroid ultrasound and orbital computed tomography.

The sequence was collected from a woman aged 18-35 years with Graves' hyperthyroidism. The material sequenced was blood. The chain has TRBV7-9 and TRBJ1-1; 7 bases are shared with TRBD1. CDR3 sequence: CASSLAGTVNTEAFF. DNA for the CDR3: TGTGCCAGCAGTTTGGCGGGGACAGTAAACACTGAAGCTTTCTTT.